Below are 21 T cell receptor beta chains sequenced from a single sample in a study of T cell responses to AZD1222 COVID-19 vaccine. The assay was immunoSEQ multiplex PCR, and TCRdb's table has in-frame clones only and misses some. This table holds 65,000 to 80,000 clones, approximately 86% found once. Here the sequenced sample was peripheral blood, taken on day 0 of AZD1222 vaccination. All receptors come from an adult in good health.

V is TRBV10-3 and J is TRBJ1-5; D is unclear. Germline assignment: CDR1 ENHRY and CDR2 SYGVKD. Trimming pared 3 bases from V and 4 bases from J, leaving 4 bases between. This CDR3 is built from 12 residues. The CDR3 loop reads CAISDVNQPQHF. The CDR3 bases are TGTGCCATCAGTGATGTGAATCAGCCCCAGCATTTT.

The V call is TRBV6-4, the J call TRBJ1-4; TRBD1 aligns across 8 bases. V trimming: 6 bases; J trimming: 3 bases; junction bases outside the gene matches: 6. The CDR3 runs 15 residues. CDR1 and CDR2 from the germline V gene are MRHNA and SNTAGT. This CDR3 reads CASRLTGGANEKLFF. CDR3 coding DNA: TGTGCCAGCAGGCTAACAGGGGGGGCTAATGAAAAACTGTTTTTT.

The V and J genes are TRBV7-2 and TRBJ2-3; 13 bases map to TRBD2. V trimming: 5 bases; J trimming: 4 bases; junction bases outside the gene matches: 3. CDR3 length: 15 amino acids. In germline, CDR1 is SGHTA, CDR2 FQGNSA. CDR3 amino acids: CASSPGLAGADTQYF. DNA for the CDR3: TGTGCCAGCAGCCCTGGACTAGCGGGAGCAGATACGCAGTATTTT. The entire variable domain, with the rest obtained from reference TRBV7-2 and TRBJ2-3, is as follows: GAGVSQSPSNKVTEKGKDVELRCDPISGHTALYWYRQSLGQGLEFLIYFQGNSAPDKSGLPSDRFSAERTGGSVSTLTIQRTQQEDSAVYLCASSPGLAGADTQYFGPGTRLTVL.

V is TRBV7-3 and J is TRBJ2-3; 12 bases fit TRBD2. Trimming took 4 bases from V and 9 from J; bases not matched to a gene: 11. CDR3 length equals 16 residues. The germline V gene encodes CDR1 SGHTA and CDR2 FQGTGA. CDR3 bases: TGTGCCAGCAGCTCCCATTTGACTAGCGGGAGTGGCACGCAGTATTTT. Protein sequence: CASSSHLTSGSGTQYF.

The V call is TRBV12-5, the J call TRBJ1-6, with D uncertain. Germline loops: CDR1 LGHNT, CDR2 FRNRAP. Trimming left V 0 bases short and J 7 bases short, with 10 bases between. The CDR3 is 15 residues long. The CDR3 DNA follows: TGTGCTAGTGGTTTGGTACCCCCGGACAATTCACCCCTCCACTTT. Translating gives CASGLVPPDNSPLHF.

CDR3 region: CASSAGDLYYEQYF. The CDR3 region has the DNA TGTGCCAGCAGCGCCGGGGATCTCTACTACGAGCAGTACTTC. The chain couples TRBV9 to TRBJ2-7, with D possibly matching TRBD2 (5 bases). The V gene lost 3 bases and the J gene lost 3 bases, with 13 bases spanning the gap. The germline CDR1 and CDR2 sequences are SGDLS and YYNGEE. CDR3 length: 14 amino acids.

The CDR3 region is CASSSGRLNTEAFF. CDR3 coding DNA: TGTGCCAGCAGCTCGGGACGGCTGAACACTGAAGCTTTCTTT. This chain connects TRBV7-8 to TRBJ1-1; D may be TRBD1 (5 bases). In germline, CDR1 is SGHVS, CDR2 FQNEAQ. V lost 4 bases and J lost 0, with 9 bases in between. The length of the CDR3 is 14 residues.

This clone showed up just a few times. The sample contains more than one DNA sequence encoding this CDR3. CDR3 sequence (DNA): TGTGCCAGCAGTTTGGACAGCAATCAGCCCCAGCATTTT. Amino acids: CASSLDSNQPQHF. This chain links TRBV28 with TRBJ1-5; D gene unclear. Trimming left V 3 bases short and J 1 base short, with 4 bases between. The CDR3 extends over 13 amino acids. The germline gives CDR1 MDHEN, CDR2 SYDVKM.

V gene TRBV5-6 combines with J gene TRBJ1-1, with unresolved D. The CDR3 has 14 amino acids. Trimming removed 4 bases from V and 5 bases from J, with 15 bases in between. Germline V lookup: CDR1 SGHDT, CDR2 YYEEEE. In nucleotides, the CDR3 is TGTGCCAGCAGCGCAAGGGTTGGGGTTACTGAAGCTTTCTTT. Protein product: CASSARVGVTEAFF. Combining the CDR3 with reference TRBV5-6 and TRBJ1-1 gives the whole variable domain DAGVTQSPTHLIKTRGQQVTLRCSPKSGHDTVSWYQQALGQGPQFIFQYYEEEERQRGNFPDRFSGHQFPNYSSELNVNALLLGDSALYLCASSARVGVTEAFFGQGTRLTVV.

This chain's CDR3 is CAIRKQGDYGYTF. The CDR3 DNA reads TGTGCCATCAGAAAACAGGGGGACTATGGCTACACCTTC. The chain has TRBV10-3 and TRBJ1-2; 8 nucleotides line up with TRBD1. This CDR3 is 13 amino acids long. V lost 6 bases and J lost 3; bases outside the gene matches: 3. CDR1 and CDR2 (germline): ENHRY, SYGVKD.

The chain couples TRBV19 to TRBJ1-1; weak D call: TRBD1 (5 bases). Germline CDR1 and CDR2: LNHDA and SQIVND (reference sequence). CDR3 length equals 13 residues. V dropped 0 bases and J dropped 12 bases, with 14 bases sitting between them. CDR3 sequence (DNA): TGTGCCAGTAGTATAGATAGCAGGGCGGAGACTTTCTTT. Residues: CASSIDSRAETFF.

As DNA, the CDR3 is TGTGCCAGCAGCTCGGGACAGTATAATGAAAAACTGTTTTTT. It encodes CASSSGQYNEKLFF. J is TRBJ1-4 and V is TRBV7-8; TRBD1 agrees at 7 bases. The CDR3 runs 14 residues. Trimming removed 4 bases from V and 4 bases from J; junction bases left unmatched: 3. The germline gives CDR1 SGHVS, CDR2 FQNEAQ.

The CDR3 coding sequence is TGCGCCAGCAGCGTGGAGATGGGGGGAAACGAGCAGTACTTC. This sequence encodes CASSVEMGGNEQYF. The chain combines TRBV5-1 with TRBJ2-7; a weak D match, TRBD2 (6 bases). The CDR3 has 14 residues. Germline values: CDR1 SGHRS, CDR2 YFSETQ. V gave up 4 bases and J gave up 5 bases, with 16 bases separating them.

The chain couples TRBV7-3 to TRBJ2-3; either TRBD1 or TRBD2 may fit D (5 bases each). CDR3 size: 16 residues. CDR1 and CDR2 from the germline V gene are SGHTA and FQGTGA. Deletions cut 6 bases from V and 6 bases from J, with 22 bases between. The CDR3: CASSLTGTSLMDTQYF. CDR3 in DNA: TGTGCCAGCAGTTTGACCGGGACCAGCCTGATGGATACGCAGTATTTT.

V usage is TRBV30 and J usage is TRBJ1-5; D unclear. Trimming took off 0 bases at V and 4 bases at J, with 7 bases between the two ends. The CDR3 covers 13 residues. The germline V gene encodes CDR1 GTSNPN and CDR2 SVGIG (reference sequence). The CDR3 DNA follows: TGTGCCTGGAGTGTAGGCCGAAATCAGCCCCAGCATTTT. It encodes CAWSVGRNQPQHF. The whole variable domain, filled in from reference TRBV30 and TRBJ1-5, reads SQTIHQWPATLVQPVGSPLSLECTVEGTSNPNLYWYRQAAGRGLQLLFYSVGIGQISSEVPQNLSASRPQDRQFILSSKKLLLSDSGFYLCAWSVGRNQPQHFGDGTRLSIL.

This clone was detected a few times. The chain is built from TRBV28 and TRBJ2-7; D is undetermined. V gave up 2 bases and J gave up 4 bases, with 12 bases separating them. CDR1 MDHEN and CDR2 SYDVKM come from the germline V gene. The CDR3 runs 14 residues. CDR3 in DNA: TGTGCCAGCAGTTTACCTCTCTTCTCGTACGAGCAGTACTTC. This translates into CASSLPLFSYEQYF.

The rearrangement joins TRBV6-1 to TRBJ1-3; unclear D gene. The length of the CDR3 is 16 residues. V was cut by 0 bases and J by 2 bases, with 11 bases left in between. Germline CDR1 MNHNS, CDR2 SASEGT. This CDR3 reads CASSEAMGLTGNTIYF. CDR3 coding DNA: TGTGCCAGCAGTGAAGCGATGGGGTTGACTGGAAACACCATATATTTT.

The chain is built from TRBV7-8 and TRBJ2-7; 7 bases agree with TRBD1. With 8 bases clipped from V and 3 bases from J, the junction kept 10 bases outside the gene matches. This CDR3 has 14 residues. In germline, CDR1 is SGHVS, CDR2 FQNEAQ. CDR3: CASHAGGQNYEQYF. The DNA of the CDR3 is TGTGCCAGCCATGCAGGGGGACAGAACTACGAGCAGTACTTC. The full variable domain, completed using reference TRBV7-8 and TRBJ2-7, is GAGVSQSPRYKVAKRGQDVALRCDPISGHVSLFWYQQALGQGPEFLTYFQNEAQLDKSGLPSDRFFAERPEGSVSTLKIQRTQQEDSAVYLCASHAGGQNYEQYFGPGTRLTVT.

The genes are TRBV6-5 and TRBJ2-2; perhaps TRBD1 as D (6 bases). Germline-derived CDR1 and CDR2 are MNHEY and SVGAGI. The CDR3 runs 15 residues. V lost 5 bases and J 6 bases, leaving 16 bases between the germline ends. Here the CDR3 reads CASSTPGHPAGELFF. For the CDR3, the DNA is TGTGCCAGCAGTACACCGGGACACCCTGCCGGGGAGCTGTTTTTT.

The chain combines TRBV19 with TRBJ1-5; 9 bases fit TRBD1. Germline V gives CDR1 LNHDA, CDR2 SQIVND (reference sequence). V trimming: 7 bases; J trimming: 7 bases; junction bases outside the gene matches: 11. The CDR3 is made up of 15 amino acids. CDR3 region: CASTGTGIYYQPQHF. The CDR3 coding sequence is TGTGCCAGTACCGGGACAGGGATTTACTACCAGCCCCAGCATTTT.

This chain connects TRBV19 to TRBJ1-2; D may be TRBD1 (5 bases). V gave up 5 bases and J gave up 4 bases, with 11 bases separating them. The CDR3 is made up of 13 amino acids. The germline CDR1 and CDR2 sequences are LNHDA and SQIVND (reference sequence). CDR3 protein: CASSLGTGYGYTF. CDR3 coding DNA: TGTGCCAGTAGTTTGGGAACAGGCTATGGCTACACCTTC. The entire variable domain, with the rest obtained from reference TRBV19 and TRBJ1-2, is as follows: DGGITQSPKYLFRKEGQNVTLSCEQNLNHDAMYWYRQDPGQGLRLIYYSQIVNDFQKGDIAEGYSVSREKKESFPLTVTSAQKNPTAFYLCASSLGTGYGYTFGSGTRLTVV.